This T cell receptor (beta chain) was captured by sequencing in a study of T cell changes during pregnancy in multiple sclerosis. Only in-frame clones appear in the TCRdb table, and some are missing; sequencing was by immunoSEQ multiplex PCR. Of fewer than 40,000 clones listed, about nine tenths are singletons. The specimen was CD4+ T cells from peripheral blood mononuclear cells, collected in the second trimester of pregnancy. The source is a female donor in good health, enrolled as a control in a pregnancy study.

The CDR3 nucleotides read TGTGCCAGCAGTGGAACTGGGAGGACTGAAGCTTTCTTT. Translated: CASSGTGRTEAFF. The chain couples TRBV28 to TRBJ1-1, with D unresolved. Germline lookup yields CDR1 MDHEN and CDR2 SYDVKM. V lost 5 bases and J 5 bases, leaving 12 bases between the germline ends. This CDR3 has 13 residues.